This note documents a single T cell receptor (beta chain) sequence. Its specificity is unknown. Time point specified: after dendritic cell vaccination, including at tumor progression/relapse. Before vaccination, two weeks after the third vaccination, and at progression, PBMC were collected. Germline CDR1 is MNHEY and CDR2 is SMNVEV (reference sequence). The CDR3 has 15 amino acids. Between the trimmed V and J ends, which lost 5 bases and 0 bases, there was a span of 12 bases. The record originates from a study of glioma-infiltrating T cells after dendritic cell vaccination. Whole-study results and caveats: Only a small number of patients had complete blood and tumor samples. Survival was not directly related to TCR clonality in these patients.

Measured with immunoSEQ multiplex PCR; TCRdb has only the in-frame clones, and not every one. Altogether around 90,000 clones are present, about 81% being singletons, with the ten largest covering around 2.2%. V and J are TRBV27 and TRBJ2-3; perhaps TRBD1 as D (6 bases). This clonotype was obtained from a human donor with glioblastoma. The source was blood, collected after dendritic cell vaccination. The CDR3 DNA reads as TGTGCCAGCAGTCCCTATGGACAGAGCACAGATACGCAGTATTTT. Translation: CASSPYGQSTDTQYF.